This T cell receptor (beta chain) was documented in a study of shared clonotypes between healthy human individuals. Study-wide results and caveats: Larger estimated richness was generally seen in naive subsets than in memory subsets.

The table came from immunoSEQ multiplex PCR; TCRdb's copy has only in-frame clones and leaves some out. The sample lists 950,000 to 1,300,000 clones, about 75% occurring once. With respect to this clone: The antigen is unknown.

Trimming took off 4 bases at V and 5 bases at J, with 20 bases between the two ends. Germline CDR1 reads LNHNV; CDR2 reads YYDKDF (reference sequence). The CDR3 consists of 16 residues. The gene calls are TRBV15 and TRBJ2-5; a possible D gene is TRBD2 (6 bases). Material: memory CD4+ T cells sorted from blood. The subset: CD45RA-negative fraction. This TCR was sampled from a man younger than 35 in good health. This CDR3 reads CATSKAIAGPAETQYF. The CDR3 DNA sequence: TGTGCCACCAGCAAGGCTATCGCGGGGCCCGCGGAGACCCAGTACTTC.